Listed here are 14 T cell receptor beta chains from one sample, sequenced in a study of shared clonotypes between healthy human individuals. TCRdb keeps only in-frame clones here, not all; method: immunoSEQ multiplex PCR. The data hold about 2.2 million clones, with roughly 95% observed a single time. CD45RO-negative, CCR7-positively selected cells formed the naive CD8 fraction, excluding terminally differentiated effector memory CD45RA+ cells. Sequencing was done on a sample of naive CD8+ T cells from PBMCs. Every receptor here comes from a man younger than 30 in good health. Some clones in this sample may be carry-over from other donors' samples.

As to this clone: One end of the junction fails to match germline, which may point to a read error. The sample has other DNA sequences that encode this CDR3 too. The chain carries TRBV28 and TRBJ1-1; 7 positions agree with TRBD1. CDR3 length: 16 residues. Germline-derived CDR1 and CDR2 are MDHEN and SYDVKM. The CDR3 DNA sequence: TGTGCTAGCAGTACCCCGACAGGGTCTGTGAACACTGAAGCTTTCTTT. Encoded protein: CASSTPTGSVNTEAFF.

V is TRBV15 and J is TRBJ1-2; D not certain. This CDR3 region has 12 residues. Germline values: CDR1 LNHNV, CDR2 YYDKDF (reference sequence). Between the trimmed V and J ends, which lost 8 bases and 8 bases, there was a span of 15 bases. CDR3 residues: CATLTQSGGYTF. CDR3 nucleotides: TGTGCCACCTTGACCCAATCGGGGGGCTACACCTTC.

CDR3: CASSPIRTAMNTEAFF. In DNA form, the CDR3 reads TGTGCCAGCTCACCAATCCGGACGGCTATGAACACTGAAGCTTTCTTT. The chain carries TRBV18 and TRBJ1-1, with D uncertain. CDR1 KGHSH and CDR2 LQKENI come from the germline V gene. The V and J ends lost 2 bases and 0 bases respectively, with 13 bases between them. The CDR3 is made up of 16 amino acids.

The CDR3 sequence: CASSPGALNTEAFF. In nucleotides, the CDR3 is TGTGCCAGCAGCCCCGGAGCCCTGAACACTGAAGCTTTCTTT. V is TRBV28 and J is TRBJ1-1; D is undetermined. The CDR3 has 14 residues. Germline V CDR1 and CDR2: MDHEN, SYDVKM. Trimming cost V 6 bases and J 0 bases, with 11 bases left between them.

V usage is TRBV7-2 and J usage is TRBJ2-1; 14 bases agree with TRBD2. CDR3 length equals 16 residues. With V trimmed by 4 bases and J by 4 bases, 3 bases remained unmatched. Germline CDR1 SGHTA, CDR2 FQGNSA. CDR3 nucleotides: TGTGCCAGCAGCTACAGACTAGCGGGAGGGTACAATGAGCAGTTCTTC. Its protein product is CASSYRLAGGYNEQFF. Combining the CDR3 with reference TRBV7-2 and TRBJ2-1 gives the whole variable domain GAGVSQSPSNKVTEKGKDVELRCDPISGHTALYWYRQSLGQGLEFLIYFQGNSAPDKSGLPSDRFSAERTGGSVSTLTIQRTQQEDSAVYLCASSYRLAGGYNEQFFGPGTRLTVL.

The DNA for the CDR3 is TGTGCCATCAGCCGGGACCGGAGCACAGATACGCAGTATTTT. Its translation is CAISRDRSTDTQYF. The chain couples TRBV10-3 to TRBJ2-3; D may correspond to TRBD1 or TRBD2 (5 bases each). Germline CDR1 and CDR2: ENHRY and SYGVKD. V was trimmed by 6 bases and J by 0 bases, leaving 10 bases between them. The CDR3 has 14 amino acids.

V is TRBV29-1 and J is TRBJ2-7, with 8 bases that match TRBD1. Germline CDR1 reads SQVTM; CDR2 reads ANQGSEA. With V trimmed by 3 bases and J by 1 base, 2 bases remained unmatched. This CDR3 is built from 13 residues. CDR3 DNA sequence: TGCAGCGTTGAGGGACAGGAATCCTACGAGCAGTACTTC. Translated: CSVEGQESYEQYF.

This clone was recorded once. The chain has TRBV19 and TRBJ2-3, with unresolved D. With 8 bases removed from V and 1 base from J, the gap between germline ends came to 13 bases. This CDR3 contains 14 residues. Germline V gene lookup returns CDR1 LNHDA and CDR2 SQIVND (reference sequence). The CDR3 is CASSALFGTDTQYF. The CDR3 nucleotides are TGTGCCAGTTCAGCCCTGTTTGGCACAGATACGCAGTATTTT. The full variable domain, in which reference TRBV19 and TRBJ2-3 provide the parts outside the CDR3, is DGGITQSPKYLFRKEGQNVTLSCEQNLNHDAMYWYRQDPGQGLRLIYYSQIVNDFQKGDIAEGYSVSREKKESFPLTVTSAQKNPTAFYLCASSALFGTDTQYFGPGTRLTVL.

The chain links TRBV7-8 to TRBJ2-5, with a tentative D call TRBD2 (5 bases). The V end was cut by 3 bases, the J end by 3 bases, with 8 bases between. CDR3 length: 13 residues. Germline CDR1 and CDR2: SGHVS and FQNEAQ. The CDR3 nucleotides read TGTGCCAGCAGCTTCCCACTAGAAGAGACCCAGTACTTC. It codes for CASSFPLEETQYF.

J is TRBJ1-4 and V is TRBV9; TRBD1 might be the D (6 bases). This CDR3 has 16 residues. Trimming stripped 4 bases from V and 4 bases from J, with 17 bases between. CDR1 and CDR2 from the germline V gene are SGDLS and YYNGEE. The CDR3 here is CASSPGTLRNNEKLFF. In DNA form, the CDR3 reads TGTGCCAGCAGCCCAGGGACATTAAGGAATAATGAAAAACTGTTTTTT.

This chain uses TRBV28 with TRBJ2-7; D remains unclear. This CDR3 comprises 15 residues. V shed 2 bases and J shed 6 bases, with 17 bases lying between them. CDR1 and CDR2 (germline): MDHEN, SYDVKM. CDR3 sequence (DNA): TGTGCCAGCAGTTTAGGAACCGCCGAGTGGTCCGAGCAGTACTTC. As protein: CASSLGTAEWSEQYF.

The rearrangement links TRBV30 to TRBJ2-5; tentative D call: TRBD2 (6 bases). V lost 3 bases to trimming and J lost 1 base, with 18 bases between them. The CDR3 spans 16 residues. Germline V lookup: CDR1 GTSNPN, CDR2 SVGIG (reference sequence). The CDR3 protein is CAWSSVDQRAQETQYF. The CDR3 nucleotides are TGTGCCTGGAGCTCGGTCGATCAGCGGGCCCAAGAGACCCAGTACTTC. Variable domain in full (rest from reference TRBV30 and TRBJ2-5): SQTIHQWPATLVQPVGSPLSLECTVEGTSNPNLYWYRQAAGRGLQLLFYSVGIGQISSEVPQNLSASRPQDRQFILSSKKLLLSDSGFYLCAWSSVDQRAQETQYFGPGTRLLVL.

V and J are TRBV2 and TRBJ2-7; 7 nucleotides agree with TRBD2. The germline V gene encodes CDR1 SNHLY and CDR2 FYNNEI. This CDR3 spans 13 amino acids. Unmatched junction bases numbered 10, after V lost 10 bases and J lost 4 bases. The CDR3 protein is CAIGGDYPYEQYF. The CDR3 DNA reads as TGTGCCATCGGAGGGGACTACCCATACGAGCAGTACTTC.

This chain uses TRBV15 with TRBJ2-7; maybe TRBD1 (5 bases). Per germline, CDR1 LNHNV and CDR2 YYDKDF (reference sequence). This CDR3 is 14 amino acids long. V gave up 4 bases and J gave up 1 base, with 11 bases separating them. Here the CDR3 DNA reads TGTGCCACCAGCAACCGGACAAAGTCCTACGAGCAGTACTTC. Translating it yields CATSNRTKSYEQYF.